This T cell receptor beta chain was sequenced in a study of T cell changes during pregnancy in multiple sclerosis. Assay: immunoSEQ multiplex PCR; the TCRdb copy retains only in-frame clones and omits some. This table holds about 41,000 clones, approximately 90% found once. The germline V gene encodes CDR1 GTSNPN and CDR2 SVGIG (reference sequence). With 2 bases clipped from V and 8 bases from J, the junction kept 6 bases outside the gene matches. The CDR3 is made up of 14 amino acids. The origin of this receptor is a female donor with multiple sclerosis, enrolled in a pregnancy study. Material: CD8+ T cells from peripheral blood mononuclear cells, obtained in the third trimester of pregnancy. The chain carries TRBV30 and TRBJ1-4, with 9 bases lining up with TRBD1. The CDR3 bases are TGTGCCTGGAGTTCGACAGGGGGTAAAGAAAAACTGTTTTTT. This codes for CAWSSTGGKEKLFF.